This T cell receptor beta chain was found in a study of CD8 T cells in ankylosing spondylitis. Turning to this clonotype: Its antigen is currently unknown. The junction shows a germline mismatch at one end, possibly a read error.

Study-wide results and caveats: Characteristic of ankylosing spondylitis blood, it appeared, was a TCR beta motif comprising fewer than 10 highly homologous variants. The authors reported significant enrichment of disease-linked clones in matched ankylosing spondylitis synovial fluid. Researchers report that disease-linked clones proved CD8+ and relatively rare in peripheral blood. Earlier studies detected some motif variants in reactive arthritis synovial fluid and blood.

Germline V gene sequence: CDR1 SGHTA, CDR2 FQGNSA. The CDR3 length is 13 residues. The authors made TCR beta libraries by quantitative 5'-RACE with molecular barcodes. TCRdb independently ran MiXCR on the 5' RACE reads; one entry per CDR3 protein. The sample shows over 600,000 distinct CDR3 sequences, roughly 19% of them seen only once. Sequencing input: blood, either unsorted or a sorted T cell fraction (not recorded which). The chain couples TRBV7-2 to TRBJ2-3, with 7 bases lining up with TRBD2. The sequence was obtained from a male donor with ankylosing spondylitis. CDR3 DNA: TGTGCCAGCAGCTTAGTGGCTAGCGGTAAACCCGATTTT. Translation: CASSLVASGKPDF.